This entry lists 9 T cell receptor beta chains sequenced from one sample in a study of identical twins. TCRdb re-called the 5' RACE reads through MiXCR, storing one row per CDR3 protein. The table has roughly 490,000 distinct CDR3 sequences, roughly an eighth seen once. This sample was shared with a second study, whose subject was yellow fever vaccine responses in identical twins.

The specimen sequenced was CD4+ T cells sorted from blood. All receptors come from a woman between 18 and 30 years old in good health.

Only a few counts were recorded for this clonotype. The CDR3 spells CSARDGKGVVNQPQHF. The CDR3 region has the DNA TGCAGTGCTAGAGACGGGAAAGGCGTAGTCAATCAGCCCCAGCATTTT. The chain combines TRBV20-1 with TRBJ1-5; D gene ambiguous. The germline gives CDR1 DFQATT, CDR2 SNEGSKA (reference sequence). Trimming pared 0 bases from V and 3 bases from J, leaving 15 bases between. This CDR3 comprises 16 residues.

This clonotype was observed a few times. The V and J genes are TRBV20-1 and TRBJ1-1; weak D call: TRBD1 (5 bases). Germline lookup yields CDR1 DFQATT and CDR2 SNEGSKA (reference sequence). The CDR3 consists of 14 residues. Trimming took off 6 bases at V and 0 bases at J, with 14 bases between the two ends. The chain's CDR3 is CSASRQSMNTEAFF. The CDR3 bases are TGCAGTGCCTCCCGACAGTCCATGAACACTGAAGCTTTCTTT.

The table lists this clonotype with many counts. The rearrangement uses TRBV12-3 or TRBV12-4 and TRBJ2-7; TRBD1 agrees at 10 bases. CDR3 length equals 15 residues. J gave up 3 bases and V 1 base, and 3 bases lay outside the gene matches. Written as DNA, the CDR3 is TGTGCCAGCAGTTTAGGGGACAGGGGACACTACGAGCAGTACTTC. The encoded protein is CASSLGDRGHYEQYF.

This sequence joins TRBV14 and TRBJ2-1; 11 bases are a match to TRBD1. Trimming removed 4 bases from V and 5 bases from J; junction bases left unmatched: 4. CDR1 SGHDN and CDR2 FVKESK come from the germline V gene. The CDR3 runs to 15 residues. The CDR3 coding sequence is TGTGCCAGCAGCCCGGACAGGGGGCTGAACAATGAGCAGTTCTTC. Amino acids: CASSPDRGLNNEQFF.

Only a few counts were recorded for this clonotype. The chain's CDR3 is CASSRRGLGTEAFF. CDR3 DNA: TGCGCCAGCAGCCGGAGGGGTCTGGGGACTGAAGCTTTCTTT. The V call is TRBV4-1, the J call TRBJ1-1; D may be TRBD1 (5 bases). The CDR3 length is 14 residues. Germline CDR1 reads MGHRA; CDR2 reads YSYEKL. With 4 bases removed from V and 5 bases from J, the gap between germline ends came to 14 bases.

This clonotype was picked up a small number of times. The chain joins TRBV24-1 to TRBJ2-3; D is unresolved. CDR1 and CDR2 (germline): KGHDR, SFDVKD. Between the trimmed V and J ends, which lost 3 bases and 0 bases, there was a span of 12 bases. The CDR3 sequence is 16 residues long. DNA for the CDR3: TGTGCCACCAGTGATGCCAGCACCACAAGCACAGATACGCAGTATTTT. Encoded protein: CATSDASTTSTDTQYF.

This clonotype was picked up a small number of times. The rearrangement joins TRBV19 to TRBJ2-7; 8 bases map to TRBD1. CDR1 and CDR2 from the germline V gene are LNHDA and SQIVND (reference sequence). The CDR3 is made up of 14 amino acids. Trimming removed 4 bases from V and 6 bases from J; junction bases left unmatched: 8. The chain's CDR3 is CASSTRTGILEQYF. The DNA of the CDR3 is TGTGCCAGTAGTACCCGGACAGGGATTCTCGAGCAGTACTTC.

This clonotype was seen only a few times. The chain is built from TRBV6-1 and TRBJ2-5; 10 bases match TRBD1. Germline V gene sequence: CDR1 MNHNS, CDR2 SASEGT. The CDR3 spans 14 residues. V trimming: 6 bases; J trimming: 4 bases; junction bases outside the gene matches: 5. The CDR3 sequence is CASSSGTGVETQYF. CDR3 nucleotide sequence: TGTGCCAGCAGCTCCGGGACAGGGGTAGAGACCCAGTACTTC.

This chain joins TRBV10-3 and TRBJ2-1; a weak D match, TRBD1 (5 bases). Germline assignment: CDR1 ENHRY and CDR2 SYGVKD. CDR3 size: 11 residues. Deletions cut 7 bases from V and 7 bases from J, with 8 bases between. CDR3 DNA: TGTGCCATCAAGGCAGGGAATGAGCAGTTCTTC. It encodes CAIKAGNEQFF.